This TCR beta chain was recorded in a study of PD-1 blockade in classical Hodgkin lymphoma. Study conclusions and caveats: Exclusion covered patients beginning nivolumab under 1 year post-ASCT.

TCRdb keeps only in-frame clones here, not all; method: immunoSEQ multiplex PCR. The repertoire has 25,000 to 35,000 clones, approximately 79% of them found once; the top ten carry approximately 0.8%. As for time point: cycle 4 day 1 (C4D1), after 6 weeks of nivolumab. In every patient, relapse followed autologous stem cell transplantation, while exposure to brentuximab vedotin differed. Researchers used magnetic negative selection to pull out pure CD4+ T cells from thawed PBMCs. CDR1 is LGHNA and CDR2 is YNFKEQ in the germline V gene. This CDR3 is built from 16 residues. V lost 6 bases to trimming and J lost 0 bases, with 15 bases between them. Note on this clone: Its cognate antigen is unknown.

The genes are TRBV4-2 and TRBJ1-5, with D tentatively TRBD1 (5 bases). The starting material was CD4+ T cells from blood, obtained before the fourth cycle of nivolumab. The source is a human donor with classical Hodgkin lymphoma. CDR3 sequence (DNA): TGTGCCAGCAGTCTATGGGGGGGTGGTAGCAATCAGCCCCAGCATTTT. Translation: CASSLWGGGSNQPQHF.